The T cell receptor (beta chain) under discussion was sequenced for a study of OX40 agonist ivuxolimab in advanced cancers. Germline loops: CDR1 LNHNV, CDR2 YYDKDF (reference sequence). V gave up 6 bases and J gave up 0 bases, with 12 bases separating them. This CDR3 contains 15 residues. Comments on this clone: Its antigen is as yet unknown.

Measured with immunoSEQ multiplex PCR; TCRdb has only the in-frame clones, and not every one. The repertoire has about 80,000 clones, around 94% of them found once; the top ten carry 11%. The study, taken as a whole, reports: The specificity for antigen of the expanded peripheral T cells was not determined. In general, CD8+ T cells held more expanded clones than CD4+ did, on average.

The chain has TRBV15 and TRBJ2-1; D unresolved. The source material was CD4+ or CD8+ T cells sorted from blood, sampled in a trial of the OX40 agonist ivuxolimab. This TCR derives from an adult with an advanced solid tumor such as melanoma, head and neck, liver or kidney cancer. CDR3 nucleotide sequence: TGTGCCACCAGACTCGCGAGTTCCTCCTACAATGAGCAGTTCTTC. Protein product: CATRLASSSYNEQFF.